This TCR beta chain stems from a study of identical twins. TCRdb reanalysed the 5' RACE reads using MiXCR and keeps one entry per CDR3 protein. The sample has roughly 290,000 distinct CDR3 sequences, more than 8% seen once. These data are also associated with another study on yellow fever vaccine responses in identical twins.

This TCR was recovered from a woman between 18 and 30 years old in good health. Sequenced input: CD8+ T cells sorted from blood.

This CDR3 reads CASRGHTDQPYEQYF. CDR3 nucleotide sequence: TGTGCCAGCAGGGGCCACACCGACCAGCCCTACGAGCAGTACTTC. The V gene is TRBV25-1, the J gene TRBJ2-7, with D unresolved. Trimming took off 6 bases at V and 2 bases at J, with 17 bases between the two ends. This CDR3 has 15 amino acids. Germline V gene lookup returns CDR1 MGHDK and CDR2 SYGVNS.